This TCR beta chain was documented in a study of shared clonotypes between healthy human individuals (dated by TCRdb to 2018 to 2020). Background on the whole study: The cohort comprised two women and a few men aged 18 to 49 years. For each donor, CD4 naive and CD4 memory were each given three plates, CD8 naive was given two plates, and CD8 memory was given one plate. Blood TCR repertoires of a handful of healthy adults were deeply sequenced to estimate repertoire size and the extent of clonotype sharing between individuals. To increase sequencing depth and limit assay-specific biases, different laboratories used diverse techniques to prepare libraries and sequence TCR repertoires. Leukapheresis yielded between about 0.85 and 9 billion PBMCs per donor.

To note about this clone: The target of this receptor is not known. The input lacks base qualities; no much larger clone sits a single base away.

The investigation overall reported the following: When a handful of donors were compared, the shared fraction of clonotypes was 5% to 6.5% for naive CD4, approximately 3.3% for naive CD8, more than 2% for memory CD4, and 0.35% to 0.5% for memory CD8. Larger estimated clonotype richness was generally found for naive subsets than for memory subsets. Rarefaction of sorted-subset datasets indicated incomplete sequencing despite the large sequencing depth. Only blood was sampled, and tissue TCR repertoires likely differ from those in blood. Pairwise subsampling indicated that sequencing depth was expected to affect the degree of clonotype sharing among donors. Higher generation probabilities were observed for clonotypes shared by all four sorted-subset donors than for non-shared clonotypes. Because the study included a small number of donors, the genetic and exposure-history diversity represented was limited.

Using the deep immunoSEQ assay, multiplex PCR amplified TCR CDR3 regions from genomic DNA. For each cell subset, the extracted genomic DNA was distributed evenly across all wells of several immunoSEQ 96-well plates, and each plate served as one replicate. Each replicate PCR for sorted subsets received about 200 ng genomic DNA, equal to about 29,000 T cell genomes. Purified libraries were quantified with a Qubit 3.0 fluorometer, sized on a Bioanalyzer 2100, and re-quantified with the KAPA Library Quantification kit. Every immunoSEQ 96-well plate was sequenced on a dedicated single-read 150-cycle Illumina NextSeq 550 flow cell. The authors' pipeline ran thus. Because only junctional sequences without quality scores were contained in the immunoSEQ output, filtering matching that applied to full-length reads could not be performed. To assign V/J genes and CDR3, sequences were annotated using PyIR, a Python wrapper for IgBLAST v1.9, with IMGT germline references. Reads with weak V/J assignments (E-value above 1e-6), missing CDR3, stop codons, out-of-frame junctions, or ambiguous translated residues were removed. A V3J clonotype was defined by an identical inferred V gene, J gene, and CDR3 amino acid sequence. The percentage overlap between two repertoires was calculated by dividing the number of shared unique clonotypes by the size of the smaller repertoire. Richness of each repertoire was evaluated using RTK rarefaction, the Chao1 estimator, and Recon v2.1 estimates of unobserved clonotypes. For all TCRbeta clonotypes obtained by the gDNA method from four donors, generation probabilities were computed with OLGA. The table was pulled from immuneACCESS by TCRdb, which kept in-frame rearrangements only. Such tables lose some clones; where checked, under half of the loss comes from unresolved V genes, and the rest has no known cause. V and J calls and clone size are as listed in that table; D and trimming were resolved from the DNA. This sample gives roughly 1,500,000 clones in total; approximately 98.5% of them show up just once. 0.36% of the sample rests with the top ten.

CDR1 and CDR2 (SGHRS, YFSETQ) derive from the germline V gene. The CDR3 sequence holds 12 residues, the cysteine and phenylalanine included. The kept DNA is CDR3 alone, 36 bases in frame from the first base. Trimming costs V 5 bases and J 3 bases, and their ends lie 9 bases apart. The donors were healthy, HIV-negative adults who had no recently reported acute infections or vaccinations. All donors were Caucasian adults living in Nashville, Tennessee, USA. CD4+ T cells were enriched by magnetic negative selection; naive cells were then positively selected on CD45RA, and the negative fraction formed the memory subset. After blood collection by leukapheresis, PBMCs were isolated using Ficoll-Histopaque density gradient centrifugation and then cryopreserved in the vapor phase of liquid nitrogen. Purity and quantity of every magnetically sorted T cell population were checked by analytical flow cytometry. Genomic DNA was isolated from every sorted fraction and measured by UV absorbance on a Nanodrop 2000c.

This receptor chain uses TRBV5-1 and TRBJ2-7; the D gene is possibly TRBD1 or TRBD2, each agreeing over 5 bases. This TCR derives from a man in his thirties or forties in good health. The sequencing sample was made of naive CD4+ T cells sorted from blood. The cell subset or site label for this specimen denotes: CD45RA+ positively selected. The bases read TGCGCCAGCAGAGAGGGGATCTACGAGCAGTACTTC. It translates to CASREGIYEQYF.